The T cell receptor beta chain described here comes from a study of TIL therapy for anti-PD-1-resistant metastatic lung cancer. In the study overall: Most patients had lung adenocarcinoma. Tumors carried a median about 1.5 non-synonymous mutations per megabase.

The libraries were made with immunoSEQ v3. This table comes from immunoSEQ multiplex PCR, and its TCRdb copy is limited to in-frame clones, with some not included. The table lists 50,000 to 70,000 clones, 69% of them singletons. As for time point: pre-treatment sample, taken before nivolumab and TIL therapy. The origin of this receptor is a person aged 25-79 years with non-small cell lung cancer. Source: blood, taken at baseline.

DNA for the CDR3: TGCAGCGTTGACGGGACTAGCGGAGGGTGGGCCCCCGAGACCCAGTACTTC. This codes for CSVDGTSGGWAPETQYF. J is TRBJ2-5 and V is TRBV29-1; 11 bases are shared with TRBD2. The trim removed 3 bases at V and 5 bases at J, leaving 14 bases unmatched. In germline, CDR1 is SQVTM, CDR2 ANQGSEA. The CDR3 length is 17 residues.